One sample yielded the 21 T cell receptor beta chains listed below, sequenced in a study of identical twins. TCRdb processed the 5' RACE reads anew with MiXCR; each CDR3 protein has one entry. The sample lists 200,000 to 250,000 distinct CDR3 sequences; about 7% were seen once. These data were also reused for a study on yellow fever vaccine responses in identical twins.

What was sequenced was memory (CD45RO+) T cells sorted from blood. These receptors all come from a woman aged 18-30 years in good health.

This clonotype was picked up many times. CDR3 residues: CSGKKGAGSSTDTQYF. CDR3 nucleotide sequence: TGCAGTGGAAAGAAGGGAGCGGGGTCTAGCACAGATACGCAGTATTTT. This rearrangement joins TRBV20-1 to TRBJ2-3; 7 nucleotides agree with TRBD2. Germline V gene data show CDR1 as DFQATT and CDR2 as SNEGSKA (reference sequence). The length of the CDR3 is 16 residues. V dropped 7 bases and J dropped 0; count of bases not matched to a gene: 13.

This clonotype appeared many times. V and J are TRBV12-3 or TRBV12-4 and TRBJ1-1; D call uncertain. The CDR3 is made up of 13 amino acids. V was trimmed by 6 bases and J by 4 bases, leaving 12 bases between them. The chain's CDR3 is CASRGMIGTEAFF. The CDR3 coding sequence is TGTGCCAGCAGAGGGATGATAGGCACTGAAGCTTTCTTT.

This clonotype appeared many times. The chain employs TRBV18 and TRBJ2-3, with TRBD1 as a possible D gene (5 bases). CDR1 and CDR2 from the germline V gene are KGHSH and LQKENI. V was trimmed by 3 bases and J by 5 bases, leaving 9 bases between them. The CDR3 length is 13 residues. CDR3 in DNA: TGTGCCAGCTCACCGGACAAAGGAGATACGCAGTATTTT. This gives the protein CASSPDKGDTQYF.

There are a few counts of this clonotype. DNA of the CDR3: TGTGCCAGCAGCTCGGGTCCAGCGGGGGCGAACACCGGGGAGCTGTTTTTT. It yields the protein CASSSGPAGANTGELFF. This sequence joins TRBV5-6 and TRBJ2-2, with 8 bases matching TRBD2. The CDR3 totals 17 residues. The V segment lost 3 bases and the J segment 0 bases; nucleotides outside the gene matches: 7. In germline, CDR1 is SGHDT, CDR2 YYEEEE.

The V and J genes are TRBV11-1 and TRBJ2-2, with TRBD1 matching 8 bases. The V segment lost 5 bases and the J segment 0 bases; nucleotides outside the gene matches: 14. Germline loops: CDR1 SGHAT, CDR2 FQDESV (reference sequence). The CDR3 runs 19 residues. The CDR3 sequence: CASSLLYGQGGTNTGELFF. CDR3 sequence (DNA): TGTGCCAGCAGCCTATTATACGGACAGGGCGGAACGAACACCGGGGAGCTGTTTTTT.

This clonotype was seen a few times. V usage is TRBV3-1 and J usage is TRBJ2-3, with 8 bases lining up with TRBD2. Per the germline V gene, CDR1 is LGHDT and CDR2 is YNNKEL (reference sequence). The CDR3 has 17 amino acids. V lost 3 bases and J lost 5; bases outside the gene matches: 13. In DNA form, the CDR3 reads TGTGCCAGCAGCCATTACCCCAGCGGGGGAGTAGGAGATACGCAGTATTTT. Encoded protein: CASSHYPSGGVGDTQYF.

In the case of this clonotype: A read error is possible here, since a much larger clone lies one base away. The rearrangement joins TRBV29-1 to TRBJ2-3; tentative D call: TRBD2 (5 bases). Trimming took 8 bases from V and 0 from J, leaving 21 bases between them. Germline V CDR1 and CDR2: SQVTM, ANQGSEA. This CDR3 region has 16 residues. DNA for the CDR3: TGCAGCCCCTCCGGGAAAGTAGCGACTAGCACAGATACGCAGTATTTT. Its translation: CSPSGKVATSTDTQYF.

The chain carries TRBV20-1 and TRBJ2-5, with 7 nucleotides matching TRBD2. The trim removed 5 bases at V and 4 bases at J, leaving 7 bases unmatched. The CDR3 totals 13 residues. Germline V gene lookup returns CDR1 DFQATT and CDR2 SNEGSKA (reference sequence). CDR3 amino acids: CSARLAAGETQYF. DNA for the CDR3: TGCAGTGCTCGACTAGCTGCGGGAGAGACCCAGTACTTC.

This clonotype was recorded a few times. The chain uses TRBV20-1 and TRBJ2-5, with D possibly being TRBD2 (7 bases). This CDR3 has 14 residues. Germline values: CDR1 DFQATT, CDR2 SNEGSKA (reference sequence). V dropped 1 base and J dropped 3 bases, with 12 bases sitting between them. For the CDR3, the DNA is TGCAGTGCTAGAGGGGGGGGACAAAAAGAGACCCAGTACTTC. Translated, it gives CSARGGGQKETQYF.

This clonotype appeared many times. The V and J genes are TRBV6-5 and TRBJ2-1, with D unresolved. From germline, CDR1 is MNHEY and CDR2 SVGAGI. The length of the CDR3 is 16 residues. Trimming cost V 0 bases and J 6 bases, with 15 bases left between them. CDR3 amino acids: CASSYSVAAGPNEQFF. The CDR3 DNA reads as TGTGCCAGCAGTTACTCGGTCGCCGCTGGGCCCAATGAGCAGTTCTTC.

This clonotype was picked up a small number of times. The chain employs TRBV5-1 and TRBJ2-6; no clear D. V was trimmed by 1 base and J by 0 bases, leaving 8 bases between them. CDR1 and CDR2 (germline): SGHRS, YFSETQ. The CDR3 extends over 16 amino acids. CDR3 nucleotide sequence: TGCGCCAGCAGCTTGCAACGTGACTCTGGGGCCAACGTCCTGACTTTC. This codes for CASSLQRDSGANVLTF.

This clonotype has a count of ten or more. The chain is built from TRBV12-3 or TRBV12-4 and TRBJ2-2, with 10 bases identical to TRBD1. This CDR3 spans 14 amino acids. V was pared by 6 bases and J by 6 bases, with 4 bases of the junction left unmatched. CDR3 protein: CASSRDRGPGELFF. In DNA form, the CDR3 reads TGTGCCAGCAGCCGGGACAGGGGACCCGGGGAGCTGTTTTTT.

This clonotype was counted between two and nine times. The V gene is TRBV11-2, the J gene TRBJ2-3; 8 bases are a match to TRBD2. From germline, CDR1 is SGHAT and CDR2 FQNNGV. J lost 7 bases, V lost 1 base, and 4 bases had no gene match. The CDR3 runs to 14 residues. The CDR3 DNA reads TGTGCCAGCAGCTTAGGGACTAGCACGAATACGCAGTATTTT. It codes for CASSLGTSTNTQYF.

This clonotype was counted many times. The gene calls are TRBV6-6 and TRBJ2-5; D is ambiguous. Per germline, CDR1 MNHNY and CDR2 SVGAGI (reference sequence). Trimming cost V 6 bases and J 2 bases, with 7 bases left between them. CDR3 length equals 12 residues. CDR3 in DNA: TGTGCCAGCAGGACTGCTCAAGAGACCCAGTACTTC. Translation gives CASRTAQETQYF.

The genes are TRBV20-1 and TRBJ2-7, with a possible D match to TRBD1 (5 bases). The CDR3 is 16 residues long. CDR1 DFQATT and CDR2 SNEGSKA come from the germline V gene (reference sequence). The V end lost 3 bases, the J end lost 0 bases, and 18 bases lay between the germline ends. CDR3 coding DNA: TGCAGTGCTAGTAACCCGGACAAGATAACCTCCTACGAGCAGTACTTC. Protein sequence: CSASNPDKITSYEQYF.

The CDR3 protein is CASKIRREKDKLFF. DNA for the CDR3: TGTGCCAGCAAAATCCGCAGGGAAAAGGATAAACTGTTTTTT. The rearrangement joins TRBV12-3 or TRBV12-4 to TRBJ1-4, with a tentative D call TRBD1 (5 bases). V lost 7 bases and J lost 11, with 20 bases in between. This CDR3 region has 14 residues.

This clonotype was detected only a few times. The chain links TRBV2 to TRBJ2-1; no clear D. Germline lookup yields CDR1 SNHLY and CDR2 FYNNEI. The CDR3 is 14 amino acids. The CDR3 bases are TGTGCTTCCGCTGTTCCGGGCTTATACAATGAGCAGTTCTTC. It encodes CASAVPGLYNEQFF.

This clonotype was seen at least ten times. The V call is TRBV10-3, the J call TRBJ2-1; D is ambiguous. Deletions cut 0 bases from V and 5 bases from J, with 17 bases between. CDR1 is ENHRY and CDR2 is SYGVKD in the germline V gene. This CDR3 spans 17 amino acids. CDR3 sequence (DNA): TGTGCCATCAGTGAGTCGACGAGGATTTTTCAGAACAATGAGCAGTTCTTC. Amino acid sequence: CAISESTRIFQNNEQFF.

The V and J genes are TRBV28 and TRBJ1-2; D is undetermined. The CDR3 totals 12 residues. V was shortened by 8 bases and J by 5 bases, with 12 bases between the two germline ends. Germline CDR1 MDHEN, CDR2 SYDVKM. The CDR3 region is CASGYSDYGYTF. The CDR3 coding sequence is TGTGCCAGCGGATACTCAGATTATGGCTACACCTTC.

This rearrangement joins TRBV5-1 to TRBJ1-2, with 7 bases matching TRBD1. Germline V lookup: CDR1 SGHRS, CDR2 YFSETQ. V lost 3 bases and J lost 7; bases outside the gene matches: 9. The length of the CDR3 is 14 residues. The chain's CDR3 is CASSSRDSEGGYTF. Written as DNA, the CDR3 is TGCGCCAGCAGCTCCCGGGACAGTGAAGGTGGCTACACCTTC.

The genes are TRBV7-9 and TRBJ2-2, with unresolved D. This CDR3 has 17 amino acids. V dropped 1 base and J dropped 1 base, with 13 bases sitting between them. Germline CDR1 reads SEHNR; CDR2 reads FQNEAQ (reference sequence). The CDR3 DNA follows: TGTGCCAGCAGCTTAGAGTTTACTACTAAGAACACCGGGGAGCTGTTTTTT. Translation: CASSLEFTTKNTGELFF.